A single sample is the source of the 18 T cell receptor beta chains below, sequenced in a study of identical twins. TCRdb re-derived calls from the 5' RACE reads in MiXCR, one entry per CDR3 protein. The table includes around 690,000 distinct CDR3 sequences, less than 25% detected once. The sample was also linked to a second study, of T cells expressing NK-cell markers.

Sequencing was performed on PBMCs. These TCRs come from a woman aged 18-29 years in good health.

The table lists this clonotype with many counts. This sequence joins TRBV20-1 and TRBJ2-3; TRBD2 matches 10 bases. Losses at the gene ends were 5 bases for V and 2 bases for J; bases not matched to a gene: 4. Germline lookup yields CDR1 DFQATT and CDR2 SNEGSKA (reference sequence). The CDR3 is 14 residues long. CDR3 in DNA: TGCAGTGCTGCAGGACTAGCGGCCACAGATACGCAGTATTTT. It encodes CSAAGLAATDTQYF.

This clonotype was seen a single time. V and J are TRBV7-9 and TRBJ2-1; D is unclear. Trimming took 5 bases from V and 10 from J, leaving 9 bases between them. The CDR3 extends over 11 amino acids. The V gene's germline CDR1 is SEHNR and CDR2 FQNEAQ (reference sequence). CDR3 amino acids: CASSPPREQFF. DNA for the CDR3: TGTGCCAGCAGCCCCCCGAGGGAGCAGTTCTTC.

The DNA for the CDR3 is TGCAGTGCTGCCTTAATAGGACTCGCAGACCCAAATGAGCAGTTCTTC. Residues: CSAALIGLADPNEQFF. The rearrangement joins TRBV20-1 to TRBJ2-1; maybe TRBD2 (5 bases). CDR3 length: 16 amino acids. Deletions cut 5 bases from V and 7 bases from J, with 24 bases between. Germline assignment: CDR1 DFQATT and CDR2 SNEGSKA (reference sequence).

This clonotype was counted a few times. This sequence joins TRBV12-3 or TRBV12-4 and TRBJ1-6, with D uncertain. Trimming cost V 4 bases and J 0 bases, with 7 bases left between them. This CDR3 comprises 15 residues. The CDR3 nucleotides are TGTGCCAGCAGTTATCAGAGCTCCTATAATTCACCCCTCCACTTT. Encoded protein: CASSYQSSYNSPLHF.

In this sample, this clonotype turned up a few times. This chain joins TRBV29-1 and TRBJ2-1; 7 nucleotides line up with TRBD2. The trim removed 4 bases at V and 1 base at J, leaving 4 bases unmatched. CDR3 length: 14 amino acids. Germline V gene sequence: CDR1 SQVTM, CDR2 ANQGSEA. This CDR3 is CSVASGISYNEQFF. The CDR3 nucleotides read TGCAGCGTTGCCAGCGGGATATCCTACAATGAGCAGTTCTTC.

CDR3 DNA sequence: TGTGCCATCAGTATAGACAATGAGCAGTTCTTC. Its translation: CAISIDNEQFF. V gene TRBV10-3 combines with J gene TRBJ2-1; D unresolved. Per the germline V gene, CDR1 is ENHRY and CDR2 is SYGVKD. The length of the CDR3 is 11 residues. Trimming stripped 5 bases from V and 5 bases from J, with 4 bases between.

This clonotype was found a few times. The chain links TRBV4-3 to TRBJ2-1, with a weak D call TRBD2 (5 bases). Per germline, CDR1 LGHNA and CDR2 YSLEER. The CDR3 extends over 17 amino acids. The V gene lost 0 bases and the J gene lost 4 bases, with 16 bases spanning the gap. The CDR3 reads CASSQDLVGGGYNEQFF. The CDR3 nucleotides are TGCGCCAGCAGCCAAGATCTGGTAGGAGGAGGATACAATGAGCAGTTCTTC.

Worth noting for this clonotype: This may arise from a read error, as a much more abundant clone is one base away. The rearrangement joins TRBV12-3 or TRBV12-4 to TRBJ2-5; 7 bases agree with TRBD1. The ends lost 5 bases at V and 5 bases at J; junction bases unmatched: 5. The CDR3 totals 13 residues. CDR3 residues: CASSTGQDETQYF. The CDR3 nucleotides read TGTGCCAGCAGTACCGGACAGGACGAGACCCAGTACTTC.

The chain recombines TRBV11-2 with TRBJ2-2; D gene unclear. The CDR3 covers 14 residues. Trimming removed 0 bases at V and 5 bases at J, with 7 bases between. From germline, CDR1 is SGHAT and CDR2 FQNNGV. This CDR3 is CASSLDRLTGELFF. The CDR3 region has the DNA TGTGCCAGCAGCTTAGACCGCCTTACCGGGGAGCTGTTTTTT.

The sample holds a few counts of this clonotype. This chain links TRBV19 with TRBJ1-3; no definite D call. Trimming cost V 6 bases and J 0 bases, with 12 bases left between them. The CDR3 length is 15 residues. Germline assignment: CDR1 LNHDA and CDR2 SQIVND (reference sequence). This chain's CDR3 is CASREDAGSGNTIYF. The CDR3 DNA reads TGTGCCAGTAGGGAGGACGCAGGCTCTGGAAACACCATATATTTT.

The chain uses TRBV20-1 and TRBJ2-7, with 10 bases matching TRBD2. Germline CDR1 reads DFQATT; CDR2 reads SNEGSKA (reference sequence). This CDR3 spans 14 amino acids. Germline trimming cut 4 bases from V and 6 bases from J; bases unmatched to any gene: 9. In DNA form, the CDR3 reads TGCAGTGCTATAACAATAGCGGGAGGAACCGAGCAGTACTTC. As protein: CSAITIAGGTEQYF.

V gene TRBV20-1 combines with J gene TRBJ1-5; 7 bases are shared with TRBD1. CDR1 and CDR2 (germline): DFQATT, SNEGSKA (reference sequence). This CDR3 has 15 amino acids. The junction had 9 bases not matched to a gene; V was cut back by 6 bases and J by 1 base. In DNA, the CDR3 is TGCAGTGCACAAAGACAGGGCGGAAGCAATCAGCCCCAGCATTTT. It is translated as CSAQRQGGSNQPQHF.

This clonotype was found a few times. The rearrangement links TRBV12-3 or TRBV12-4 to TRBJ1-5; D not resolved. The CDR3 has 12 residues. V lost 6 bases and J lost 5, with 8 bases in between. CDR3 region: CASRVDHQPQHF. The CDR3 DNA reads as TGTGCCAGCAGGGTTGACCATCAGCCCCAGCATTTT.

The chain combines TRBV14 with TRBJ2-1, with 11 bases that match TRBD2. Germline trimming cut 4 bases from V and 7 bases from J; bases unmatched to any gene: 6. This CDR3 is 15 amino acids long. The V gene's germline CDR1 is SGHDN and CDR2 FVKESK. CDR3 in amino acids: CASSRLAGRLNEQFF. DNA for the CDR3: TGTGCCAGCAGCCGACTAGCGGGGAGGTTGAATGAGCAGTTCTTC.

The rearrangement links TRBV12-3 or TRBV12-4 to TRBJ2-3; D remains ambiguous. The length of the CDR3 is 14 residues. V dropped 3 bases and J dropped 3 bases, with 10 bases sitting between them. The CDR3 DNA reads TGTGCCAGCAGTTTTAACCCCCGGACAGATACGCAGTATTTT. Residues: CASSFNPRTDTQYF.

This clonotype showed up just a few times. V is TRBV5-1 and J is TRBJ2-1; the D is unclear. The CDR3 totals 14 residues. Germline V CDR1 and CDR2: SGHRS, YFSETQ. V was trimmed by 4 bases and J by 8 bases, leaving 16 bases between them. The CDR3 DNA sequence: TGCGCCAGCAGCGTATCCCCACTCGGCGATGAGCAGTTCTTC. It translates to CASSVSPLGDEQFF.

The chain has TRBV11-3 and TRBJ1-1, with no clear D. V lost 4 bases and J 4 bases, leaving 7 bases between the germline ends. This CDR3 is built from 12 residues. Germline loops: CDR1 SGHNT, CDR2 YENEEA. The CDR3 DNA reads TGTGCCAGCAGCTATCGGTTCACTGAAGCTTTCTTT. Translating it yields CASSYRFTEAFF.

In its sample, this clonotype was seen a few times. The chain combines TRBV5-6 with TRBJ1-6, with D perhaps TRBD1 (6 bases). With 6 bases removed from V and 3 bases from J, the gap between germline ends came to 16 bases. There are 16 residues in the CDR3. Per germline, CDR1 SGHDT and CDR2 YYEEEE. The chain's CDR3 is CASNYGQTFYNSPLHF. CDR3 in DNA: TGTGCCAGCAACTACGGACAGACGTTCTATAATTCACCCCTCCACTTT.